Below are 17 T cell receptor beta chains sequenced from a single sample in a study of T cells expressing NK-cell markers (dated by TCRdb to the early 2020s). The method behind the library was 5' RACE. The reads were generated on an Illumina HiSeq 2000. Reads reprocessed by TCRdb are summarized as one entry per CDR3 protein sequence, and DNA is absent. The sample's clone listing holds approximately 380,000 distinct CDR3 sequences. Of the sample, 5.2% is held by the ten largest clones. Material for sequencing was blood T cells: a sorted CD56 or NKG2C T cell subset, CD4+ or CD8+ T cells, or bulk PBMC T cells (not recorded which). These receptors originate from a man aged 18 to 69 in good health.

The chain uses TRBV2 and TRBJ2-1; the TRBD1 assignment by TCRdb is unverifiable without DNA. The CDR3 totals 17 residues. Germline V lookup: CDR1 SNHLY, CDR2 FYNNEI. This CDR3 reads CASSRDRGRLGPNEQFF.

J is TRBJ1-5 and V is TRBV7-3; TCRdb proposes TRBD1, but this gene call is untestable without DNA. From germline, CDR1 is SGHTA and CDR2 FQGTGA. The CDR3 runs 17 residues. CDR3 in amino acids: CASSLQGRSDSNQPQHF.

This chain's CDR3 is CRAPKNTEAFF. The chain joins TRBV20-1 to TRBJ1-1. Germline V lookup: CDR1 DFQATT, CDR2 SNEGSKA (reference sequence). This CDR3 contains 11 residues.

The rearrangement joins TRBV12-3 or TRBV12-4 to TRBJ1-5; no DNA is available, so the TRBD1 call from TCRdb remains unchecked. The CDR3 is made up of 15 amino acids. Here the CDR3 reads CASSPGTTYNQPQHF.

The rearrangement uses TRBV5-1 and TRBJ1-1; the D gene TCRdb calls, TRBD1, cannot be checked with no DNA. Germline CDR1 is SGHRS and CDR2 is YFSETQ. The CDR3 runs to 15 residues. This chain's CDR3 is CASSATGHLNTEAFF.

The chain combines TRBV7-9 with TRBJ2-1; TCRdb's D gene call, TRBD2, goes unchecked for lack of DNA. Germline CDR1 is SEHNR and CDR2 is FQNEAQ (reference sequence). The CDR3 has 16 residues. The CDR3 here is CASSVGLAGGKSEQFF.

The CDR3 loop is CASSLTLGQGITDTQYF. The V and J genes are TRBV7-2 and TRBJ2-3; TCRdb outputs TRBD1, but without DNA this stays unchecked. Germline CDR1 reads SGHTA; CDR2 reads FQGNSA. The CDR3 loop spans 17 amino acids.

This rearrangement joins TRBV25-1 to TRBJ2-5; TCRdb reports TRBD1, a call that lacks DNA to check it against. Germline CDR1 and CDR2: MGHDK and SYGVNS. This CDR3 has 17 residues. The CDR3 reads CASRTQLGLSSQETQYF. The full variable domain, its missing parts supplied by reference TRBV25-1 and TRBJ2-5, is EADIYQTPRYLVIGTGKKITLECSQTMGHDKMYWYQQDPGMELHLIHYSYGVNSTEKGDLSSESTVSRIRTEHFPLTLESARPSHTSQYLCASRTQLGLSSQETQYFGPGTRLLVL.

This chain connects TRBV19 to TRBJ2-3; lacking DNA, the TRBD1 call made by TCRdb goes unchecked. There are 16 residues in the CDR3. CDR1 is LNHDA, CDR2 SQIVND, per germline (reference sequence). The CDR3 loop is CASSEKSGTGADTQYF.

V usage is TRBV28 and J usage is TRBJ2-7; TCRdb proposes TRBD1, but this gene call is untestable without DNA. The CDR3 is 16 amino acids. Looked up from germline, CDR1 is MDHEN and CDR2 is SYDVKM. The CDR3 here is CASTNKMGQASYEQYF.

The rearrangement uses TRBV5-6 and TRBJ2-3; without DNA, the TCRdb call of TRBD1 cannot be checked. Germline assignment: CDR1 SGHDT and CDR2 YYEEEE. The CDR3 has 17 amino acids. CDR3 residues: CASSLPSGGAGKDTQYF. The full variable domain, its missing parts supplied by reference TRBV5-6 and TRBJ2-3, is DAGVTQSPTHLIKTRGQQVTLRCSPKSGHDTVSWYQQALGQGPQFIFQYYEEEERQRGNFPDRFSGHQFPNYSSELNVNALLLGDSALYLCASSLPSGGAGKDTQYFGPGTRLTVL.

The V gene is TRBV27, the J gene TRBJ2-3; there is no DNA to check the TCRdb D call of TRBD1. In germline, CDR1 is MNHEY, CDR2 SMNVEV (reference sequence). CDR3 length: 16 residues. The CDR3 is CASSLISGGPPDTQYF.

The chain has TRBV29-1 and TRBJ2-1; without DNA, the TCRdb call of TRBD1 cannot be checked. CDR1 and CDR2 (germline): SQVTM, ANQGSEA. The CDR3 totals 14 residues. CDR3 region: CSERSRGPDNEQFF.

The chain couples TRBV30 to TRBJ2-3; TCRdb gives TRBD2 as the D gene, but with no DNA this cannot be confirmed. The V gene's germline CDR1 is GTSNPN and CDR2 SVGIG (reference sequence). The CDR3 runs 15 residues. The CDR3 here is CALGLAGTSTDTQYF.

This chain links TRBV7-2 with TRBJ1-5. CDR1 and CDR2 from the germline V gene are SGHTA and FQGNSA. This CDR3 contains 13 residues. Here the CDR3 reads CASSASSDQPQHF.

The V call is TRBV3-1, the J call TRBJ2-1; the D gene TCRdb calls, TRBD2, cannot be checked with no DNA. The CDR3 is made up of 16 amino acids. CDR1 and CDR2 from the germline V gene are LGHDT and YNNKEL (reference sequence). CDR3 sequence: CASSPSGGAIYNEQFF.

This chain connects TRBV5-1 to TRBJ1-2; the TCRdb D gene call, TRBD1, has no DNA to confirm it. CDR1 is SGHRS, CDR2 YFSETQ, per germline. The length of the CDR3 is 17 residues. Here the CDR3 reads CASNPGTGDTINYGYTF.